Reported below is one TCR beta chain. Its antigen is not known. This entry belongs to a study of cytomegalovirus exposure and HLA in healthy donors. General study findings and limits: The authors enumerated around 150 TCR beta chains as linked to cytomegalovirus. First-cohort TCR clusters tended to co-occur in the 120 or so validation repertoires, a later analysis found.

Method: immunoSEQ multiplex PCR; TCRdb's copy keeps in-frame clones and lacks some. Of 110,000 to 150,000 clones in the sample, roughly 87% were seen once. The CDR3 is 11 residues long. CDR1 MNHEY and CDR2 SVGAGI come from the germline V gene. The V end lost 8 bases, the J end lost 7 bases, and 9 bases lay between the germline ends. It was the roughly 130-subject validation cohort, separate from the roughly 700-subject first cohort, to which the donors belonged. The sequence was obtained from a woman aged 18-29 years in good health and CMV-seropositive. Sequencing input: PBMCs. The rearrangement joins TRBV6-5 to TRBJ2-1, with D possibly TRBD2 on 5 matching bases. CDR3 coding DNA: TGTGCCAGCTGTCGGGGAAATGAGCAGTTCTTC. Amino acid sequence: CASCRGNEQFF.